These T cell receptor beta chains were read from a single sample in a study of blood T cell repertoires in COVID-19. The repertoire was sequenced with immunoSEQ multiplex PCR; TCRdb's copy has only in-frame clones and lacks some. The sample includes over 120,000 clones, about 82% seen only once; the top ten take under 6%. The sequenced material came from peripheral blood. Receptors were obtained from an elderly woman with active or convalescent COVID-19. The CDR3 runs from the conserved cysteine through the conserved F or W. The D gene is left open where the match is weak. Expanded clones get a size class; other rows say once, few or many, or leave the size out.

cdr3_nt cdr3_aa v_call d_call j_call clone_size
TGTGCCAGCAGTGAGGTCGGGGAGTCCCTCCACTTT CASSEVGESLHF TRBV2 . TRBJ1-6 .
TGTGCCAGCAGCTTAACCCCCTACCCGGATACGCAGTATTTT CASSLTPYPDTQYF TRBV11-2 . TRBJ2-3 .
TGTGCCAGCAGCTTGTGGGGGGAGAGCTCCTACAATGAGCAGTTCTTC CASSLWGESSYNEQFF TRBV11-2 . TRBJ2-1 .
TGCAGTGCTAGTCGCGACAATAATGAAAAACTGTTTTTT CSASRDNNEKLFF TRBV20-1 . TRBJ1-4 .
TGTGCCAGCAGCTCGCGGGGAGGGTGGGGTTCAGGTACGCAGTATTTT CASSSRGGWGSGTQYF TRBV11-3 TRBD2 TRBJ2-3 .
TGTGCCAGCAGCCGCGGAAACACTGAAGCTTTCTTT CASSRGNTEAFF TRBV7-9 . TRBJ1-1 once
TGTGCCAGTAGTGAACGACAGGGCGGTAACTATGGCTACACCTTC CASSERQGGNYGYTF TRBV19 TRBD1 TRBJ1-2 .
TGTGCCAGCAGCCCCGTCCGACAGGGTATGCAGGAGACCCAGTACTTC CASSPVRQGMQETQYF TRBV5-5 TRBD1 TRBJ2-5 once
TGTGCCTGGACAGGGGGCACAGATACGCAGTATTTT CAWTGGTDTQYF TRBV30 . TRBJ2-3 .
TGTGCCAGCAGCCCCCGAATGACTGACTATGGCTACACCTTC CASSPRMTDYGYTF TRBV9 . TRBJ1-2 .
TGTGCCAGTAGTATTCTTAATGGCTACACCTTC CASSILNGYTF TRBV19 . TRBJ1-2 .
TGCGCCAGCAGCCAAGATCCCACAAGTATGAACACTGAAGCTTTCTTT CASSQDPTSMNTEAFF TRBV4-1 . TRBJ1-1 .
TGTGCCAGCAGTGAAGTGGGAGGGACCCGGGATGAGCAGTTCTTC CASSEVGGTRDEQFF TRBV2 TRBD2 TRBJ2-1 few
TGTGCCAGCAGTTTAGGGACAGGCTACGAGCAGTACTTC CASSLGTGYEQYF TRBV27 TRBD1 TRBJ2-7 .
TGTGCCAGCAGCTTGGGTATGCGCGGCACTGAAGCTTTCTTT CASSLGMRGTEAFF TRBV7-2 . TRBJ1-1 .
TGTGCCAGCAGCTCATACGCCGACAGGAACTATGGCTACACCTTC CASSSYADRNYGYTF TRBV7-2 . TRBJ1-2 .
TGTGCCAGCAGCTTGGGGGGACTAGCGGGGGTAGAGACCCAGTACTTC CASSLGGLAGVETQYF TRBV5-4 TRBD2 TRBJ2-5 .
TGTGCCAGCAGTTTAAGACTAGCGGGGGCCTTCTCCTACAATGAGCAGTTCTTC CASSLRLAGAFSYNEQFF TRBV27 TRBD2 TRBJ2-1 .
TGTGCCAGCAGTTATGGCTCCATCTACGAGCAGTACTTC CASSYGSIYEQYF TRBV6-2/TRBV6-3 . TRBJ2-7 .
TGTGCCAGCGCGAACACTAGGGCTGAGCAGTTCTTC CASANTRAEQFF TRBV11-3 . TRBJ2-1 .
TGTGCCAGCAGCTTGGAAGTTGGGGGGAAGAGTAATTCACCCCTCCACTTT CASSLEVGGKSNSPLHF TRBV5-5 . TRBJ1-6 .
TGTGCCAGCAGACCATCGACAGGGATGAACACTGAAGCTTTCTTT CASRPSTGMNTEAFF TRBV28 TRBD1 TRBJ1-1 .
TGCGCCAGCAGCTCAAAAACAGAGACCCCGATATTCTTC CASSSKTETPIFF TRBV5-1 . TRBJ2-1 .
TGTGCCAGCAGCCCTACAATTTCAGCCCGGGGGTTTTCTAATGAGCAGTTCTTC CASSPTISARGFSNEQFF TRBV9 . TRBJ2-1 .
TGTGCCAGCAGCAAAGCGGTGGTGCAGGGAGGATATGGCTACACCTTC CASSKAVVQGGYGYTF TRBV21-1 . TRBJ1-2 .
TGTGCCATCAGGAGCTACGGTGGAAACACCATATATTTT CAIRSYGGNTIYF TRBV10-3 . TRBJ1-3 few
TGCGCCAGCAGTTACGGACAGGGGGCGCGGAATGAGCAGTTCTTC CASSYGQGARNEQFF TRBV5-1 TRBD1 TRBJ2-1 .
TGTGCCAGTAGACGGGACAGGGGGCAATCTAATGAAAAACTGTTTTTT CASRRDRGQSNEKLFF TRBV19 TRBD1 TRBJ1-4 few
TGTGCCAGTAGGGACAGGGGACACACCGGGGAGCTGTTTTTT CASRDRGHTGELFF TRBV19 TRBD1 TRBJ2-2 .
TGTGCCAGCAGGGCCTCAGGGATCCTCTATAATTCACCCCTCCACTTT CASRASGILYNSPLHF TRBV2 . TRBJ1-6 .
TGTGCCAGCAGCGAGGGGACAGCTAATGAAAAACTGTTTTTT CASSEGTANEKLFF TRBV11-1 TRBD1 TRBJ1-4 .
TGCGCCAGCAGCTTGAGTCCAGCCTACCAGGGGGCCCTCCACTTT CASSLSPAYQGALHF TRBV5-1 TRBD1 TRBJ1-6 .
TGTGCCAGCAGAAGTACAGGGGCGGGCACTGAAGCTTTCTTT CASRSTGAGTEAFF TRBV6-5 TRBD1 TRBJ1-1 .
TGTGCCAGCAAACTAGCGGGGATAGAGCAGTTCTTC CASKLAGIEQFF TRBV2 TRBD2 TRBJ2-1 .
TGTGCCAGCAGTGAATTTACGGAGGCGAGGCAGCCCCAGCATTTT CASSEFTEARQPQHF TRBV6-1 . TRBJ1-5 few
TGTGCCAGTAGTGCCGGGACAGGGAATGGGGAGCAGTACTTC CASSAGTGNGEQYF TRBV19 TRBD1 TRBJ2-7 .
TGTGCCAGTAGTCCTAGTTCTCTCCGCTCGCCCCAGCATTTT CASSPSSLRSPQHF TRBV19 . TRBJ1-5 .
TGTGCCATCAGTGACCGGTCAGGGACTAACTATGGCTACACCTTC CAISDRSGTNYGYTF TRBV10-3 . TRBJ1-2 few
TGCGCCAGCAGCTTGAGGCAGGGGAACTATGGCTACACCTTC CASSLRQGNYGYTF TRBV5-1 . TRBJ1-2 .
TGTGCCAGCAGTACCGGCGGATCGGGGGGCCGTGTTGCTTTCTTT CASSTGGSGGRVAFF TRBV6-9 . TRBJ1-1 .
TGTGCCAGCAGGGGGACACTAAATAAGAACACTGAAGCTTTCTTT CASRGTLNKNTEAFF TRBV6-5 . TRBJ1-1 .
TGTGCCAGCAGCCCGGGGGGGACAGGGCATCCCTACAATGAGCAGTTCTTC CASSPGGTGHPYNEQFF TRBV5-5 . TRBJ2-1 .
TGTGCCAGTAGTATAAACGGAGCTAACTATGGCTACACCTTC CASSINGANYGYTF TRBV19 . TRBJ1-2 few
TGTGCCAGCAGCCAACATGAGAGGACAGGGGGTGGTTCACCCCTCCACTTT CASSQHERTGGGSPLHF TRBV7-9 TRBD1 TRBJ1-6 medium-sized
TGTGCCAGCTCCTGGAGAGATAACAATGAGCAGTTCTTC CASSWRDNNEQFF TRBV18 . TRBJ2-1 .
TGTGCCAGCAGCCAAGAGGCGGGGTTCTCGCAGTATTTT CASSQEAGFSQYF TRBV3-1/TRBV3-2 . TRBJ2-3 .
TGTGCCAGCAGTTACTCGCCCCCCGGGGGGTTATACACTGAAGCTTTCTTT CASSYSPPGGLYTEAFF TRBV6-2/TRBV6-3 . TRBJ1-1 .
TGTGCCAGCAGTTCCCCGGAGACCCAGTACTTC CASSSPETQYF TRBV6-5 . TRBJ2-5 .
TGTGCCAGCAGCTCCGGACTAGCGGGGGGCACCGGGGAGCTGTTTTTT CASSSGLAGGTGELFF TRBV5-4 TRBD2 TRBJ2-2 .
TGTGCCAGTACTCCCCCTCAAACTAGCGGGGTGGTGAATGAGCAGTTCTTC CASTPPQTSGVVNEQFF TRBV19 TRBD2 TRBJ2-1 .
TGTGCCTGGAGAGGACAGGGCGGCAATCAGCCCCAGCATTTT CAWRGQGGNQPQHF TRBV30 TRBD1 TRBJ1-5 .